This entry is about one TCR beta chain. TCRdb's table, derived via immunoSEQ multiplex PCR, lists solely in-frame clones and lacks some. In the table there are approximately 80,000 clones, around 93% of which are singletons. The sample comes from a study of T cell changes during pregnancy in multiple sclerosis. The sequence was obtained from a female donor with multiple sclerosis, enrolled in a pregnancy study. This material consisted of peripheral blood, taken in the third trimester of pregnancy.

The CDR3 loop is CASRPGVQPQHF. The CDR3 DNA reads TGTGCCAGCAGACCAGGGGTGCAGCCCCAGCATTTT. J is TRBJ1-5 and V is TRBV27; D may be TRBD1 (6 bases). The CDR3 covers 12 residues. Germline assignment: CDR1 MNHEY and CDR2 SMNVEV (reference sequence). V lost 6 bases and J 7 bases, leaving 10 bases between the germline ends.